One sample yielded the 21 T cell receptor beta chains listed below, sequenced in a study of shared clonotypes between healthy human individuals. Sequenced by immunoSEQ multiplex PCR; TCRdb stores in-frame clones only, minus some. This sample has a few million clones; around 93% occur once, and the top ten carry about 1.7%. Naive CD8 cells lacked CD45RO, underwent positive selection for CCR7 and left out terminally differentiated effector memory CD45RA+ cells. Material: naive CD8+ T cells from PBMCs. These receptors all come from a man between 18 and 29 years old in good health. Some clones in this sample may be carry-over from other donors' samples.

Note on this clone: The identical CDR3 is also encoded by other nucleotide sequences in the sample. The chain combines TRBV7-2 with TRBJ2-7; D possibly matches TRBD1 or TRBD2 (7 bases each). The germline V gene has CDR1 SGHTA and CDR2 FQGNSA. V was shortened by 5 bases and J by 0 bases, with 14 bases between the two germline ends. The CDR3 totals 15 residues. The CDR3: CASSPGGDSSYEQYF. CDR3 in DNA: TGTGCCAGCAGCCCAGGGGGGGACAGCTCCTACGAGCAGTACTTC.

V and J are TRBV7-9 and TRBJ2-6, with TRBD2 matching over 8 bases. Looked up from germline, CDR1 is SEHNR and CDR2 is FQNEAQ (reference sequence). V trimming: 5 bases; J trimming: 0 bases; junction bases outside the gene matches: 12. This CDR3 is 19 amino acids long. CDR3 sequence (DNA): TGTGCCAGCAGCATACAGTGGGCGGGAGGCGACTCTGGGGCCAACGTCCTGACTTTC. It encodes CASSIQWAGGDSGANVLTF.

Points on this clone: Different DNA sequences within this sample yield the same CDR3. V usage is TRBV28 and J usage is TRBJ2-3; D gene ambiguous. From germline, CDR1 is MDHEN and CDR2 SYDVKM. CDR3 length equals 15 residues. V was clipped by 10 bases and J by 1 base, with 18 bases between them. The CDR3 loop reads CATESFSSRTDTQYF. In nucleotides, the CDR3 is TGTGCCACTGAATCCTTTAGCAGCCGCACAGATACGCAGTATTTT.

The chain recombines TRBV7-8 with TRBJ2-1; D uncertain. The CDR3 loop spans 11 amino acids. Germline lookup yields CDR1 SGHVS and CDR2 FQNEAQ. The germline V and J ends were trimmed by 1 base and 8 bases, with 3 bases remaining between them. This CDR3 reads CASSLDDEQFF. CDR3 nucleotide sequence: TGTGCCAGCAGCTTAGATGATGAGCAGTTCTTC.

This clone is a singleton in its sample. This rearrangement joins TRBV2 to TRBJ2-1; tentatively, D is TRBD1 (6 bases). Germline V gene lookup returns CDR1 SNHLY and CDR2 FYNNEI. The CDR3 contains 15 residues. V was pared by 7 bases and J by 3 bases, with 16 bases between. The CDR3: CASTPWGHLYNEQFF. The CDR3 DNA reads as TGTGCCAGCACCCCCTGGGGACACCTCTACAATGAGCAGTTCTTC.

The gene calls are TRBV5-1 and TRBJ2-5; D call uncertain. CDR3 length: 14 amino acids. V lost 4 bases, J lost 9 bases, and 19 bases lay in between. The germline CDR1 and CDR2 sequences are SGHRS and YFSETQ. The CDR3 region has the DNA TGCGCCAGCAGCCCGGGTTTGAATGTTGGGGCCCAGTACTTC. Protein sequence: CASSPGLNVGAQYF.

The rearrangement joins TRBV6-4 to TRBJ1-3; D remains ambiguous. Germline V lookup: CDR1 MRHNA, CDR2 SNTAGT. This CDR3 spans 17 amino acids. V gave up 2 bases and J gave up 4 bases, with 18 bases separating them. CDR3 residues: CASSDPQCWGDGNTIYF. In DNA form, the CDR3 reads TGTGCCAGCAGTGACCCTCAGTGTTGGGGAGACGGAAACACCATATATTTT.

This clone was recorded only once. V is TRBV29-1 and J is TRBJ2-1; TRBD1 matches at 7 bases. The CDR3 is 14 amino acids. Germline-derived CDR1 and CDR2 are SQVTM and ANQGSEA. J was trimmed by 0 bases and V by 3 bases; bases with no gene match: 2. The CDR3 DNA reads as TGCAGCGTTGAGAGGGACAGCTCCTACAATGAGCAGTTCTTC. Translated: CSVERDSSYNEQFF.

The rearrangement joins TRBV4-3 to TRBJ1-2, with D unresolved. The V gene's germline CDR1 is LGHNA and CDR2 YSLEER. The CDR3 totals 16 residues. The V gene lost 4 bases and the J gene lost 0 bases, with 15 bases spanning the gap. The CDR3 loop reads CASSLGRADPNYGYTF. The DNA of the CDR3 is TGCGCCAGCAGCCTCGGAAGGGCGGATCCTAACTATGGCTACACCTTC.

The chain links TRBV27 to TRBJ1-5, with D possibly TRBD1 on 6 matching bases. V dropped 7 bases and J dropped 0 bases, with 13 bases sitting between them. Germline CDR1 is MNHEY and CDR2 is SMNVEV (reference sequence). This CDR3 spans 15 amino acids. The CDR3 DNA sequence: TGTGCCAGCACCCTGACAGGTTCTAGCAATCAGCCCCAGCATTTT. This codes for CASTLTGSSNQPQHF.

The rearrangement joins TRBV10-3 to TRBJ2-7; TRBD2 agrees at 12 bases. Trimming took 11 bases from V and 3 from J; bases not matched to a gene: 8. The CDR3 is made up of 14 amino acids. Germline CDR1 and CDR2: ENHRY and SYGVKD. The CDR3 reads CALTTSGSDYEQYF. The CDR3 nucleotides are TGTGCCTTGACGACTAGCGGGAGTGACTACGAGCAGTACTTC.

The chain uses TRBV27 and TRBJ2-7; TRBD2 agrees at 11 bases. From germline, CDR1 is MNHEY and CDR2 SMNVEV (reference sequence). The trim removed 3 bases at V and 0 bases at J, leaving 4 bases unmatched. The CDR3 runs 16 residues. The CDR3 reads CASSFPGLADSYEQYF. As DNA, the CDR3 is TGTGCCAGCAGTTTCCCGGGACTAGCGGACTCCTACGAGCAGTACTTC.

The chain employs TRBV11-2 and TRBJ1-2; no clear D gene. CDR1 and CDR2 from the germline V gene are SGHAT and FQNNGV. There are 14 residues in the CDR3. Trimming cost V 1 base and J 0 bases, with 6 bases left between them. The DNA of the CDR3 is TGTGCCAGCAGCTTAGGCGAAGCTAACTATGGCTACACCTTC. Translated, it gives CASSLGEANYGYTF.

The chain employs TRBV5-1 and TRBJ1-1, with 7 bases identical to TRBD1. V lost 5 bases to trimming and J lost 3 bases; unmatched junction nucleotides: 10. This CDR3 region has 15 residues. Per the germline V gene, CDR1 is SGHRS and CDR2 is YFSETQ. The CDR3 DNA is TGCGCCAGCAGGCGGGACAGTTCCTCCGACACTGAAGCTTTCTTT. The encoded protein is CASRRDSSSDTEAFF.

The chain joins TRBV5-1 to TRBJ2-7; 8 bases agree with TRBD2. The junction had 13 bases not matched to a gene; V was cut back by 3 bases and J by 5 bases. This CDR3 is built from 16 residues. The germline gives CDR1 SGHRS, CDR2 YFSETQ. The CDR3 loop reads CASSWVSGGRKDEQYF. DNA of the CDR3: TGCGCCAGCAGCTGGGTATCTGGCGGGAGGAAGGACGAGCAGTACTTC.

Here the CDR3 DNA reads TGTGCCTGGAGGACGGGTCTCCTCACTGAAGCTTTCTTT. Its translation is CAWRTGLLTEAFF. The chain carries TRBV30 and TRBJ1-1, with no clear D. This CDR3 has 13 amino acids. V dropped 3 bases and J dropped 4 bases, with 12 bases sitting between them. CDR1 GTSNPN and CDR2 SVGIG come from the germline V gene (reference sequence).

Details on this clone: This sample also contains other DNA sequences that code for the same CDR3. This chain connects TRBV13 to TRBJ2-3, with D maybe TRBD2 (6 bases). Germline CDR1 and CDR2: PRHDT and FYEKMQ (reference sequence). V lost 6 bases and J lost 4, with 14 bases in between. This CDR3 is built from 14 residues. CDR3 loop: CASSLGSGADTQYF. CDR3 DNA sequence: TGTGCCAGCAGTCTGGGTTCGGGAGCAGATACGCAGTATTTT. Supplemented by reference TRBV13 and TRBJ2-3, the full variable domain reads AAGVIQSPRHLIKEKRETATLKCYPIPRHDTVYWYQQGPGQDPQFLISFYEKMQSDKGSIPDRFSAQQFSDYHSELNMSSLELGDSALYFCASSLGSGADTQYFGPGTRLTVL.

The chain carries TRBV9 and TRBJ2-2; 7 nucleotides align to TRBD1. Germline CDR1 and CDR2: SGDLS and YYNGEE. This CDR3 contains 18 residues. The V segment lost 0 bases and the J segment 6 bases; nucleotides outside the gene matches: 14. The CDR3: CASSVGPSQGESPGELFF. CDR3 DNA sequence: TGTGCCAGCAGCGTAGGGCCCTCTCAGGGGGAATCGCCCGGGGAGCTGTTTTTT.

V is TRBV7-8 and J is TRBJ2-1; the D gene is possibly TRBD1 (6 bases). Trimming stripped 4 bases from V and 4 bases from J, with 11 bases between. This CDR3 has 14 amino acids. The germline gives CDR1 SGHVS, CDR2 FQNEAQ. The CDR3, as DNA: TGTGCCAGCAGCTCGATGGACAGTTACAATGAGCAGTTCTTC. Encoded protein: CASSSMDSYNEQFF.

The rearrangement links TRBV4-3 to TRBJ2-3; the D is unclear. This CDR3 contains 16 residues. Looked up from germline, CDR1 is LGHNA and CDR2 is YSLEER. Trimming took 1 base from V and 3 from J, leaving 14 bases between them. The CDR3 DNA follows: TGCGCCAGCAGCCAAGTTCCCGGTCCTGGGACAGATACGCAGTATTTT. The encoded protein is CASSQVPGPGTDTQYF.

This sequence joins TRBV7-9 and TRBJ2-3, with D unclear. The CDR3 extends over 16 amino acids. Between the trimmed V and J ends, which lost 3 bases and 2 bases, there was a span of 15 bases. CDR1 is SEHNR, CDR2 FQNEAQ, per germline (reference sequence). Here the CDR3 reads CASSLSGVRATDTQYF. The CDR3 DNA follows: TGTGCCAGCAGCTTGTCTGGGGTACGGGCCACAGATACGCAGTATTTT.